The clone carrying this T cell receptor beta chain was recorded once. Deletions cut 7 bases from V and 0 bases from J, with 13 bases between. The CDR3 covers 14 residues. CDR1 and CDR2 (germline): SGHRS, YFSETQ. This record belongs to a study of blood T cell repertoires in COVID-19. Study-level background: Italy, Spain and the United States were the sources of the convalescent and acute COVID-19 samples. From T cells, B-cell-depleted T cells, or PBMCs came the material, which was cDNA or gDNA.

Clones were sequenced by immunoSEQ multiplex PCR, and TCRdb holds only the in-frame ones, with some missing. The profile shows approximately 100,000 clones, approximately 88% of them singletons. This sequence joins TRBV5-1 and TRBJ1-1; D gene unclear. Material for sequencing was peripheral blood. The clonotype originates from a human donor in a cohort sampled during active COVID-19. CDR3 sequence (DNA): TGCGCCAGCCAGCAAGGAGGCCTGAACACTGAAGCTTTCTTT. Encoded protein: CASQQGGLNTEAFF. Full variable domain (rest looked up from reference TRBV5-1 and TRBJ1-1): KAGVTQTPRYLIKTRGQQVTLSCSPISGHRSVSWYQQTPGQGLQFLFEYFSETQRNKGNFPGRFSGRQFSNSRSEMNVSTLELGDSALYLCASQQGGLNTEAFFGQGTRLTVV.